Given below is one T cell receptor beta chain in context. Method: immunoSEQ multiplex PCR; TCRdb's copy keeps in-frame clones and lacks some. The sample contains tens of thousands of clones, approximately 90% of which appear only once. This entry belongs to a study of technical replicates of blood from several donors. The J segment lost 3 bases and the V segment lost 5 bases, leaving 4 bases of the junction unmatched. The CDR3 is 14 residues long. Germline V gene data show CDR1 as SGHTA and CDR2 as FQGNSA. Sequencing used PBMCs. The TCR was taken from a human donor in good health. Some clones in this sample may be carry-over from other donors' samples. The V call is TRBV7-2, the J call TRBJ1-5; 7 nucleotides agree with TRBD1. CDR3 residues: CASSPTGSNQPQHF. CDR3 DNA: TGTGCCAGCAGCCCGACAGGGTCCAATCAGCCCCAGCATTTT.